The next 24 T cell receptor beta chains were all read from a single sample in a study of cytotoxic CD8 clonotypes in ibrutinib-treated CLL. Sequencing used immunoSEQ multiplex PCR; TCRdb keeps in-frame clones, though not all of them. Of 130,000 or so clones listed, roughly 85% were seen once; the top ten hold roughly 1.9%. The input for sequencing was PBMCs, taken after 24 months of ibrutinib treatment. Receptor source: a human donor with chronic lymphocytic leukemia.

V is TRBV28 and J is TRBJ2-7, with 8 bases aligning to TRBD1. CDR1 MDHEN and CDR2 SYDVKM come from the germline V gene. V was pared by 6 bases and J by 6 bases, with 4 bases of the junction left unmatched. The CDR3 has 12 amino acids. The CDR3 is CASSLDRGEQYF. The CDR3 nucleotides read TGTGCCAGCAGCCTCGACAGGGGCGAGCAGTACTTC.

The V gene is TRBV27, the J gene TRBJ2-3, with D possibly called TRBD1 or TRBD2 (5 bases each). Germline V gene data show CDR1 as MNHEY and CDR2 as SMNVEV (reference sequence). Deletions cut 4 bases from V and 8 bases from J, with 10 bases between. CDR3 size: 12 residues. CDR3 bases: TGTGCCAGCAGTTCAGGGACCGGTACGCAGTATTTT. It specifies CASSSGTGTQYF.

The chain uses TRBV19 and TRBJ1-5; D unclear. Deletions cut 5 bases from V and 0 bases from J, with 11 bases between. The germline gives CDR1 LNHDA, CDR2 SQIVND (reference sequence). The CDR3 is 15 amino acids. As DNA, the CDR3 is TGTGCCAGTAGTTTTAACCCTTATAGCAATCAGCCCCAGCATTTT. It codes for CASSFNPYSNQPQHF.

The chain combines TRBV7-9 with TRBJ1-5; the match to TRBD1 covers 7 bases. Trimming cost V 3 bases and J 4 bases; bases outside gene matches: 3. CDR1 SEHNR and CDR2 FQNEAQ come from the germline V gene (reference sequence). The CDR3 is 14 residues long. This CDR3 reads CASSLGQPNQPQHF. CDR3 DNA: TGTGCCAGCAGCTTGGGACAGCCAAATCAGCCCCAGCATTTT.

The V and J genes are TRBV6-5 and TRBJ2-7; D might be TRBD2 (6 bases). This CDR3 region has 16 residues. Germline loops: CDR1 MNHEY, CDR2 SVGAGI. The ends were cut back, 3 bases at V and 0 bases at J, with 15 bases in the middle. The DNA of the CDR3 is TGTGCCAGCAGTTATGGGCGGGGACTTAGCTCCTACGAGCAGTACTTC. Encoded protein: CASSYGRGLSSYEQYF.

The J gene is TRBJ2-7, the V gene TRBV5-1; 7 nucleotides line up with TRBD2. V lost 6 bases to trimming and J lost 4 bases; unmatched junction nucleotides: 7. CDR1 is SGHRS, CDR2 YFSETQ, per germline. There are 13 residues in the CDR3. Here the CDR3 reads CASNGGLGYEQYF. In nucleotides, the CDR3 is TGCGCCAGCAACGGGGGGTTGGGTTACGAGCAGTACTTC.

The CDR3 region is CASSLRDNQPQHF. The CDR3 DNA reads as TGTGCCAGCAGTTTAAGGGACAATCAGCCCCAGCATTTT. V and J are TRBV27 and TRBJ1-5; D is ambiguous. The CDR3 runs 13 residues. V lost 2 bases, J lost 3 bases, and 5 bases lay in between. Germline V gene data show CDR1 as MNHEY and CDR2 as SMNVEV (reference sequence).

V usage is TRBV19 and J usage is TRBJ2-7, with unresolved D. Trimming cost V 1 base and J 0 bases, with 7 bases left between them. Germline-derived CDR1 and CDR2 are LNHDA and SQIVND (reference sequence). This CDR3 is built from 14 residues. For the CDR3, the DNA is TGTGCCAGTAGTATAGTACTCGGCTCCTACGAGCAGTACTTC. Protein: CASSIVLGSYEQYF.

This sequence joins TRBV4-2 and TRBJ2-1; 10 nucleotides match TRBD2. The CDR3 has 15 amino acids. V shed 0 bases, J shed 9 bases, and the junction held 5 bases outside the gene matches. The germline CDR1 and CDR2 sequences are LGHNA and YNFKEQ. This chain's CDR3 is CASSQDTSGKVEQFF. The CDR3 nucleotides are TGTGCCAGCAGCCAAGATACTAGCGGGAAAGTTGAGCAGTTCTTC.

The genes are TRBV7-3 and TRBJ2-4; 8 bases line up with TRBD1. This CDR3 is 14 amino acids long. Germline-derived CDR1 and CDR2 are SGHTA and FQGTGA. The V segment lost 2 bases and the J segment 9 bases; nucleotides outside the gene matches: 6. This CDR3 reads CASSLGQGSSIQYF. DNA of the CDR3: TGTGCCAGCAGCTTAGGACAGGGATCCAGCATTCAGTACTTC.

The genes are TRBV5-6 and TRBJ2-2; D is perhaps TRBD2 (5 bases). The CDR3 extends over 17 amino acids. V shed 4 bases and J shed 5 bases, with 21 bases lying between them. Germline lookup yields CDR1 SGHDT and CDR2 YYEEEE. The CDR3 nucleotides are TGTGCCAGCAGCGGACCGATCTTTCGCGGGCCGACCGGGGAGCTGTTTTTT. Translation gives CASSGPIFRGPTGELFF.

The CDR3 loop reads CASSLFTGGDTGELFF. DNA for the CDR3: TGTGCCAGCAGTTTATTTACAGGGGGCGACACCGGGGAGCTGTTTTTT. The chain joins TRBV28 to TRBJ2-2; 9 bases agree with TRBD1. V lost 1 base to trimming and J lost 3 bases; unmatched junction nucleotides: 3. The CDR3 is 16 residues long. From germline, CDR1 is MDHEN and CDR2 SYDVKM.

The chain uses TRBV5-6 and TRBJ2-1; 11 nucleotides line up with TRBD2. Germline CDR1 SGHDT, CDR2 YYEEEE. The CDR3 length is 15 residues. Trimming cost V 4 bases and J 6 bases; bases outside gene matches: 6. The CDR3 coding sequence is TGTGCCAGCAGCGGTAGCGGGAGGGGGCGCAATGAGCAGTTCTTC. Translated: CASSGSGRGRNEQFF.

The chain uses TRBV5-3 and TRBJ1-3, with 8 bases that match TRBD1. TRBV5-3 is flagged as an ORF with uncertain function. The CDR3 totals 16 residues. V trimming: 4 bases; J trimming: 5 bases; junction bases outside the gene matches: 11. Here the CDR3 reads CARSDGQGRARNTIYF. CDR3 bases: TGTGCCAGAAGCGATGGACAGGGCCGGGCGAGAAACACCATATATTTT.

This clone has a single count. CDR3 sequence reads: CASSVGGSKETQYF. In DNA, the CDR3 is TGTGCCAGCAGCGTAGGTGGGAGTAAGGAGACCCAGTACTTC. This chain connects TRBV9 to TRBJ2-5; TRBD2 might be the D (5 bases). V was clipped by 0 bases and J by 5 bases, with 11 bases between them. The CDR3 is 14 amino acids. The germline V gene encodes CDR1 SGDLS and CDR2 YYNGEE.

This sequence joins TRBV7-2 and TRBJ2-7; tentatively, D is TRBD1 or TRBD2 (5 bases each). This CDR3 spans 15 amino acids. Trimming pared 1 base from V and 0 bases from J, leaving 10 bases between. CDR1 is SGHTA, CDR2 FQGNSA, per germline. DNA for the CDR3: TGTGCCAGCAGCTTAGAACCGGGGCGCTCCTACGAGCAGTACTTC. As protein: CASSLEPGRSYEQYF.

The rearrangement joins TRBV12-5 to TRBJ1-1; 10 nucleotides line up with TRBD1. J was trimmed by 4 bases and V by 0 bases; bases with no gene match: 26. The CDR3 extends over 23 amino acids. Per germline, CDR1 LGHNT and CDR2 FRNRAP. The CDR3 here is CASGLVPMYLGFDLRDRGTEAFF. CDR3 DNA sequence: TGTGCTAGTGGTTTGGTACCTATGTACCTTGGTTTCGACCTCCGGGACAGGGGCACTGAAGCTTTCTTT. Full variable domain (rest looked up from reference TRBV12-5 and TRBJ1-1): DARVTQTPRHKVTEMGQEVTMRCQPILGHNTVFWYRQTMMQGLELLAYFRNRAPLDDSGMPKDRFSAEMPDATLATLKIQPSEPRDSAVYFCASGLVPMYLGFDLRDRGTEAFFGQGTRLTVV.

This clone was detected a few times. CDR3 region: CASSPRKGAGIIGSYNEQFF. The CDR3 nucleotides read TGTGCCAGCAGCCCGAGGAAGGGGGCAGGTATAATTGGGTCCTACAATGAGCAGTTCTTC. This chain connects TRBV14 to TRBJ2-1; 7 nucleotides align to TRBD1. The CDR3 contains 20 residues. Germline V gene sequence: CDR1 SGHDN, CDR2 FVKESK. The V and J ends lost 4 bases and 1 base, in that order; junction bases with no gene match: 19.

The chain carries TRBV9 and TRBJ2-2; 10 bases fit TRBD2. The CDR3 loop spans 15 amino acids. CDR1 is SGDLS, CDR2 YYNGEE, per germline. The J segment lost 5 bases and the V segment lost 6 bases, leaving 7 bases of the junction unmatched. In nucleotides, the CDR3 is TGTGCCAGCAACTCCGGGACTAGCGAAACCGGGGAGCTGTTTTTT. This gives the protein CASNSGTSETGELFF.

The rearrangement joins TRBV28 to TRBJ1-2; TRBD1 matches 7 bases. Trimming removed 3 bases from V and 7 bases from J; junction bases left unmatched: 11. Per the germline V gene, CDR1 is MDHEN and CDR2 is SYDVKM. The CDR3 has 15 residues. The CDR3 sequence: CASSFQGGRGAGYTF. The CDR3 DNA is TGTGCCAGCAGTTTCCAAGGGGGCAGGGGAGCTGGCTACACCTTC.

CDR3 residues: CASSQNLPGTGVDEQYF. The CDR3 DNA is TGTGCCAGCAGCCAAAATCTTCCCGGGACAGGCGTGGACGAGCAGTACTTC. The rearrangement links TRBV16 to TRBJ2-7; 8 bases map to TRBD1. The CDR3 loop spans 17 amino acids. Trimming cost V 2 bases and J 5 bases; bases outside gene matches: 14. CDR1 and CDR2 (germline): KGHSY, FQNENV.

V and J are TRBV9 and TRBJ1-5, with D possibly TRBD1 on 5 matching bases. CDR1 and CDR2 from the germline V gene are SGDLS and YYNGEE. Trimming took off 7 bases at V and 5 bases at J, with 7 bases between the two ends. There are 11 residues in the CDR3. The CDR3 is CASGGYQPQHF. The CDR3 DNA follows: TGTGCCAGCGGGGGATATCAGCCCCAGCATTTT. Looking up the rest from reference TRBV9 and TRBJ1-5 gives the full variable domain: DSGVTQTPKHLITATGQRVTLRCSPRSGDLSVYWYQQSLDQGLQFLIQYYNGEERAKGNILERFSAQQFPDLHSELNLSSLELGDSALYFCASGGYQPQHFGDGTRLSIL.

The rearrangement joins TRBV7-3 to TRBJ2-2, with D uncertain. This CDR3 has 16 residues. V lost 2 bases, J lost 3 bases, and 13 bases lay in between. Per the germline V gene, CDR1 is SGHTA and CDR2 is FQGTGA. The CDR3 DNA sequence: TGTGCCAGCAGCTTACGGTTGGCAACCTACACCGGGGAGCTGTTTTTT. It translates to CASSLRLATYTGELFF.

The chain is built from TRBV18 and TRBJ2-1; the D call may be TRBD1 or TRBD2 (5 bases each). Germline V CDR1 and CDR2: KGHSH, LQKENI. The ends were cut back, 3 bases at V and 5 bases at J, with 17 bases in the middle. This CDR3 is built from 16 residues. CDR3 DNA sequence: TGTGCCAGCTCACCCATACGAGGGGTAAGGAACAATGAGCAGTTCTTC. This sequence encodes CASSPIRGVRNNEQFF.